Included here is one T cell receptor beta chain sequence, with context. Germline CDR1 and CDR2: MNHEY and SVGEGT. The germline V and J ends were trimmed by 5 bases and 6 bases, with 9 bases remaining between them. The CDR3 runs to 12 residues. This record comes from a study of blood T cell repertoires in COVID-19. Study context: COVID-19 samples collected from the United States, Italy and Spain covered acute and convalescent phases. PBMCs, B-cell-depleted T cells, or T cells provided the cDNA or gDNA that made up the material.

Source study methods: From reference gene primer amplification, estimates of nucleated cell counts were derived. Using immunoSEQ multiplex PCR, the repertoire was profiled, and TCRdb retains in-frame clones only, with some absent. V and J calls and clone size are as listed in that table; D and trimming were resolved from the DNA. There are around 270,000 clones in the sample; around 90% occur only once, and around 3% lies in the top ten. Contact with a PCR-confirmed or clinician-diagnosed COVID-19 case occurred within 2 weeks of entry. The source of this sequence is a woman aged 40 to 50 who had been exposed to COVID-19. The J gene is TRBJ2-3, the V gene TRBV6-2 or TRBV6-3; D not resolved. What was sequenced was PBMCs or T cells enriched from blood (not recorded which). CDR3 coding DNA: TGTGCCAGCAGTCCCCTCGGGGATACGCAGTATTTT. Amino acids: CASSPLGDTQYF.